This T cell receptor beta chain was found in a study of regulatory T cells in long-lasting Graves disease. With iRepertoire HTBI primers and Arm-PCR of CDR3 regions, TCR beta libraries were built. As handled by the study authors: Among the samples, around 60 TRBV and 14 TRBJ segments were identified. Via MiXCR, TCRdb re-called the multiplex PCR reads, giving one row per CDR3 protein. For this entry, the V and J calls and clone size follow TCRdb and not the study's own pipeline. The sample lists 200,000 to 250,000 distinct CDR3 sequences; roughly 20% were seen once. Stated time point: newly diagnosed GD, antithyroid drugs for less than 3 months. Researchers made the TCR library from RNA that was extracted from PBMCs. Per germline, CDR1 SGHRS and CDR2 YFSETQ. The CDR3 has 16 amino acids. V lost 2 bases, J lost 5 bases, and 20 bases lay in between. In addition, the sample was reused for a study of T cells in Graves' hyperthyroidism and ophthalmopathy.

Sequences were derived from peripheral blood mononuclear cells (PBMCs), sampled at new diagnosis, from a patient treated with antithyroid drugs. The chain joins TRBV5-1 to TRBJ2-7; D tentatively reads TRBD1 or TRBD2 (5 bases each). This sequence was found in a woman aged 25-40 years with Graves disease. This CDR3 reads CASSFMRVGTPDEQYF. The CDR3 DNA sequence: TGCGCCAGCAGCTTTATGCGGGTAGGGACCCCCGACGAGCAGTACTTC.